This T cell receptor beta chain was sequenced in a study of tissue T cells after allogeneic stem cell transplantation. This clone has only one observation. The table came from immunoSEQ multiplex PCR; TCRdb's copy has only in-frame clones and leaves some out. The sample includes about 10,000 clones, roughly 66% seen only once; the top ten take roughly 9.6%. V lost 7 bases and J 2 bases, leaving 11 bases between the germline ends. Germline loops: CDR1 SGHTA, CDR2 FQGNSA. CDR3 length: 14 residues. The chain uses TRBV7-2 and TRBJ2-2, with a possible D match to TRBD1 (5 bases). The sequencing here drew on tissue from the jejunum, taken at autopsy. The origin of this receptor is a woman aged 18-49 years with breast cancer. This chain's CDR3 is CASTRDRNTGELFF. Here the CDR3 DNA reads TGTGCCAGCACCCGTGACAGAAACACCGGGGAGCTGTTTTTT. Together with reference TRBV7-2 and TRBJ2-2, the CDR3 gives the full variable domain: GAGVSQSPSNKVTEKGKDVELRCDPISGHTALYWYRQSLGQGLEFLIYFQGNSAPDKSGLPSDRFSAERTGGSVSTLTIQRTQQEDSAVYLCASTRDRNTGELFFGEGSRLTVL.